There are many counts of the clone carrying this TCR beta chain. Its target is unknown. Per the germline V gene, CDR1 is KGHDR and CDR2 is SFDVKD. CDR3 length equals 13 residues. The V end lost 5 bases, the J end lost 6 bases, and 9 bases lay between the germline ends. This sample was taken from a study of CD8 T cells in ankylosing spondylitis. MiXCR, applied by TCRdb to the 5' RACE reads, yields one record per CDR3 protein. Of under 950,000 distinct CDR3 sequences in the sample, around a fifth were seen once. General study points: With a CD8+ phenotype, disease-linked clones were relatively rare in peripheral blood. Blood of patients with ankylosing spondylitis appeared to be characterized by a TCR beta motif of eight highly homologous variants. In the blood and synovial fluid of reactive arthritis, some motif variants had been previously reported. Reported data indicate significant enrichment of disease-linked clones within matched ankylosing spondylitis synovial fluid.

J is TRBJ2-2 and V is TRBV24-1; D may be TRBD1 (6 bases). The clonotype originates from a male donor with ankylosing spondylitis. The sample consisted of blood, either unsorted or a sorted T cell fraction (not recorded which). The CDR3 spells CATSAQGSGELFF. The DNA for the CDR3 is TGTGCCACCAGTGCACAGGGATCCGGGGAGCTGTTTTTT.